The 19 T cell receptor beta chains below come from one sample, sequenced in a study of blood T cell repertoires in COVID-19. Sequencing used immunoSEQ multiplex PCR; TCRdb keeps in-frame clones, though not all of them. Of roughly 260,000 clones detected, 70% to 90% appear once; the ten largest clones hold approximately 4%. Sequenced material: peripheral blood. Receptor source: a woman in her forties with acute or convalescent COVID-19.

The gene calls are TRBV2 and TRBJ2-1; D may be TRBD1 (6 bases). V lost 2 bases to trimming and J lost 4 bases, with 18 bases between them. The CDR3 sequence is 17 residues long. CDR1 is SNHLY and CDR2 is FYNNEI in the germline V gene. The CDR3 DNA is TGTGCCAGCAGTGAATCCGGCAGGGGAAACGTATACAATGAGCAGTTCTTC. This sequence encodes CASSESGRGNVYNEQFF.

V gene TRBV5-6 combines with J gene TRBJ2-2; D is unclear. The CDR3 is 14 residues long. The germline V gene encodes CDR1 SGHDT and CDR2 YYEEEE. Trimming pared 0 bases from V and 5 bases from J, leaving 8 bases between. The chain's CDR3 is CASSLADTTGELFF. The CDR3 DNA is TGTGCCAGCAGCTTGGCCGACACGACCGGGGAGCTGTTTTTT.

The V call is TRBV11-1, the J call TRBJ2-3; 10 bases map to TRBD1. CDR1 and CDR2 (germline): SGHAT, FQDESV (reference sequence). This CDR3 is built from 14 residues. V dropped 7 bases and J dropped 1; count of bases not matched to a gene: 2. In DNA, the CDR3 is TGTGCCAGCAAGACAGGGGGCGGCACAGATACGCAGTATTTT. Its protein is CASKTGGGTDTQYF.

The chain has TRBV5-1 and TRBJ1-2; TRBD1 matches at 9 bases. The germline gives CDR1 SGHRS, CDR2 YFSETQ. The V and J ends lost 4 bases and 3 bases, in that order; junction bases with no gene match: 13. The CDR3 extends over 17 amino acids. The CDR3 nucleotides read TGCGCCAGCAGCGGAACCGGGACAGGGAGGAGCGACTATGGCTACACCTTC. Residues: CASSGTGTGRSDYGYTF.

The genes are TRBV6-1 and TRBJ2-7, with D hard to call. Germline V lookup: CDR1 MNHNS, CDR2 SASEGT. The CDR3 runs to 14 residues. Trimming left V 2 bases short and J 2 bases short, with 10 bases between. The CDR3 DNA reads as TGTGCCAGCAGTGAATTGGGTGGGCCCTACGAGCAGTACGTC. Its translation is CASSELGGPYEQYV.

CDR3 bases: TGTGCCAGTAGTATGGCGGGGGGCGGACGTTATAGCAATCAGCCCCAGCATTTT. Its translation: CASSMAGGGRYSNQPQHF. V is TRBV19 and J is TRBJ1-5; D perhaps matches TRBD1 (6 bases). The V end lost 3 bases, the J end lost 0 bases, and 18 bases lay between the germline ends. Germline V gene sequence: CDR1 LNHDA, CDR2 SQIVND (reference sequence). The CDR3 is 18 residues long.

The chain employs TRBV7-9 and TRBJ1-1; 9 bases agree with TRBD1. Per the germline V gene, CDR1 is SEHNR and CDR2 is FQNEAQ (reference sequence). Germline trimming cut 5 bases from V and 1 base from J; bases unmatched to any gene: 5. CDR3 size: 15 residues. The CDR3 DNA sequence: TGTGCCAGCAGCCCCCGGACAGGGGAGAACACTGAAGCTTTCTTT. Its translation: CASSPRTGENTEAFF.

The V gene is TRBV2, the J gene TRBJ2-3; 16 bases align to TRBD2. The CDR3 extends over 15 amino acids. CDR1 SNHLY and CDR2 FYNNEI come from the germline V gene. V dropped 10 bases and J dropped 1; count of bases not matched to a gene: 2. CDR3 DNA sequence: TGTGCCATTGGGACTAGCGGGGGGGGCACAGATACGCAGTATTTT. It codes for CAIGTSGGGTDTQYF.

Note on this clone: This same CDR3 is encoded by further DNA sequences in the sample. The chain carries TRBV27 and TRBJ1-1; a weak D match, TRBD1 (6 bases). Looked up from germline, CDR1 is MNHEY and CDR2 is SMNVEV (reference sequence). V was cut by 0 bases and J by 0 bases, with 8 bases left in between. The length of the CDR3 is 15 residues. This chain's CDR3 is CASSLSTGLNTEAFF. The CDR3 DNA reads TGTGCCAGCAGTTTATCAACAGGGTTGAACACTGAAGCTTTCTTT.

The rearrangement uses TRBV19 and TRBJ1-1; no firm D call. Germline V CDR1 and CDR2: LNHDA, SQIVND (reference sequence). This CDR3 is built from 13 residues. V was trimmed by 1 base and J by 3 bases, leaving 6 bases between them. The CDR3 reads CASSIGPDTEAFF. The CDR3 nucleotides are TGTGCCAGTAGTATAGGTCCCGACACTGAAGCTTTCTTT.

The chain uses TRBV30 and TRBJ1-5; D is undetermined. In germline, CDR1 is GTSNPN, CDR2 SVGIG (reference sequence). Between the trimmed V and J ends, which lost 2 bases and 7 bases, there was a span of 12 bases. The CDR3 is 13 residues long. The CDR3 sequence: CAWSSREGQPQHF. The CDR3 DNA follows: TGTGCCTGGAGTTCCCGAGAGGGCCAGCCCCAGCATTTT.

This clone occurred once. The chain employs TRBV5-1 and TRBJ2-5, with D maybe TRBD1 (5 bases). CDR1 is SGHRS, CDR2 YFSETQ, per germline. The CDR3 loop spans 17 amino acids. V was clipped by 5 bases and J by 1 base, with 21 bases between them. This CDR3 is CASRVGSSGPPQETQYF. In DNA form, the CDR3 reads TGCGCCAGCAGGGTAGGAAGTTCAGGGCCCCCCCAAGAGACCCAGTACTTC.

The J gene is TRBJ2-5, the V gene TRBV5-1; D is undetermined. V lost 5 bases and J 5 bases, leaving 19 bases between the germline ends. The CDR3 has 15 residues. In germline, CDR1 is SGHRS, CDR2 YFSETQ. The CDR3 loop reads CASSSDFGRAETQYF. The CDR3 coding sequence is TGCGCCAGCAGTAGTGATTTTGGCAGAGCGGAGACCCAGTACTTC.

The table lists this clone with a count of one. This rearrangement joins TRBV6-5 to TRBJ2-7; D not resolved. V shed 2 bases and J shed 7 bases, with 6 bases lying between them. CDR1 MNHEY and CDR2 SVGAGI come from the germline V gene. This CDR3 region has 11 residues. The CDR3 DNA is TGTGCCAGCAGTTACCCTAAAGAGCAGTACGTC. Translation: CASSYPKEQYV.

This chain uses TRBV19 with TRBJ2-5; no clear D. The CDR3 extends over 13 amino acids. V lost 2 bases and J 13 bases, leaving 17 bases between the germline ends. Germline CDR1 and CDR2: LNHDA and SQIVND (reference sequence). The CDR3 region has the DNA TGTGCCAGTAGTATATGGATAGAGGCACCCCCGTACTTC. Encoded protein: CASSIWIEAPPYF.

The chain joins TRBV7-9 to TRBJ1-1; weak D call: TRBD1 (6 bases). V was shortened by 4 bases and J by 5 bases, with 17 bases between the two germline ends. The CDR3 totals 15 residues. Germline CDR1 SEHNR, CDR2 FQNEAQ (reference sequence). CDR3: CASSSVYRDGTEAFF. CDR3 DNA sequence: TGTGCCAGCAGCTCGGTTTACAGGGACGGGACTGAAGCTTTCTTT.

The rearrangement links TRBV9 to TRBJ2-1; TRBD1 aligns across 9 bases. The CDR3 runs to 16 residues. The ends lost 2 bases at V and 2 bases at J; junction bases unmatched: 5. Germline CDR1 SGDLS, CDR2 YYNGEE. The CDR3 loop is CASSVATGGAYNEQFF. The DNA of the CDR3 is TGTGCCAGCAGCGTGGCGACAGGGGGGGCCTACAATGAGCAGTTCTTC.

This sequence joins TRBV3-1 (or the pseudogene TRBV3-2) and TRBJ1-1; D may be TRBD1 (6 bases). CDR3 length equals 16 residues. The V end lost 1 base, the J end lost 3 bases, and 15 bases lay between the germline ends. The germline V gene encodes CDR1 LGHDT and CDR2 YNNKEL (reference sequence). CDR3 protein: CASSQVTGAWYTEAFF. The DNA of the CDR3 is TGTGCCAGCAGCCAAGTGACAGGCGCATGGTACACTGAAGCTTTCTTT.

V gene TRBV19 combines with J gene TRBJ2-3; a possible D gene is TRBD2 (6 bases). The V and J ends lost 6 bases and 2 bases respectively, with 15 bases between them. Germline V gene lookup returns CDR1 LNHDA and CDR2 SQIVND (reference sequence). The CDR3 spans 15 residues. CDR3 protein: CASRLGRGFTDTQYF. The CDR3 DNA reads TGTGCCAGTAGACTCGGGCGGGGATTCACAGATACGCAGTATTTT.